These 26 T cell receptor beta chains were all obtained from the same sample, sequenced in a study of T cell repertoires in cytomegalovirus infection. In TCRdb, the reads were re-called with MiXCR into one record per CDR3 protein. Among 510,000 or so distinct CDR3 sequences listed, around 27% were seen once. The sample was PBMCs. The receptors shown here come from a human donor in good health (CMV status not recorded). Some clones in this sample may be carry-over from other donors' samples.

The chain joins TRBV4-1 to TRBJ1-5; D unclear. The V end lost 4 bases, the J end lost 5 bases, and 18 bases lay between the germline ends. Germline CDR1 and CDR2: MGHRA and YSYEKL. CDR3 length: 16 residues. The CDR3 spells CASSPRLGQDDQPQHF. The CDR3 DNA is TGCGCCAGCAGCCCCCGCCTTGGGCAGGACGATCAGCCCCAGCATTTT.

CDR3 loop: CASSALPGELFF. The CDR3 bases are TGTGCCAGCTCGGCGTTACCCGGGGAGCTGTTTTTT. The chain recombines TRBV7-2 with TRBJ2-2; D uncertain. The CDR3 runs 12 residues. Germline V gives CDR1 SGHTA, CDR2 FQGNSA. The V end lost 8 bases, the J end lost 6 bases, and 10 bases lay between the germline ends.

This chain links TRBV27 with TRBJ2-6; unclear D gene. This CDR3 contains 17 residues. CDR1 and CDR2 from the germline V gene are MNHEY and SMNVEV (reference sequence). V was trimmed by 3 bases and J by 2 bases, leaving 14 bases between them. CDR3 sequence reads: CASSFGSHLTGANVLTF. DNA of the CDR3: TGTGCCAGCAGTTTCGGAAGTCACTTAACTGGGGCCAACGTCCTGACTTTC.

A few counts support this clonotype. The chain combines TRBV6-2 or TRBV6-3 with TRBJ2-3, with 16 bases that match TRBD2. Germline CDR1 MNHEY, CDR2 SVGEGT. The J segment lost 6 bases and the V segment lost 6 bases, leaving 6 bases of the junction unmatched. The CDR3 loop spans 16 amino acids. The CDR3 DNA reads TGTGCCAGCAGCCCGGGACTAGCGGGAGGGCAGGATACGCAGTATTTT. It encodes CASSPGLAGGQDTQYF.

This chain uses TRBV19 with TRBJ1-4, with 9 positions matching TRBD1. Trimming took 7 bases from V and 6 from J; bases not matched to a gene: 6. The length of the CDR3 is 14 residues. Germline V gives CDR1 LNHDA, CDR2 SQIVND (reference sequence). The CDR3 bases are TGTGCCAGTACCCCCGGGACAGGGTATGAAAAACTGTTTTTT. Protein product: CASTPGTGYEKLFF.

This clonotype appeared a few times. CDR3 sequence (DNA): TGTGCCAGCAGCTTAGTGGAGGGCCCCTACGAGCAGTACTTC. Its translation is CASSLVEGPYEQYF. The chain recombines TRBV7-8 with TRBJ2-7, with D maybe TRBD2 (6 bases). V lost 1 base to trimming and J lost 2 bases, with 9 bases between them. The length of the CDR3 is 14 residues. CDR1 SGHVS and CDR2 FQNEAQ come from the germline V gene.

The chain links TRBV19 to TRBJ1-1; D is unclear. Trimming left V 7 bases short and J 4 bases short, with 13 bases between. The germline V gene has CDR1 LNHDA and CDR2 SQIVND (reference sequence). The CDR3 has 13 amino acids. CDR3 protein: CASTIGVGTEAFF. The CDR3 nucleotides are TGTGCCAGTACCATCGGCGTCGGCACTGAAGCTTTCTTT.

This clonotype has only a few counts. As DNA, the CDR3 is TGTGCCAGCAGCTTAGCGCTGGAGCGGGTGTACCAAGAGACCCAGTACTTC. Translation: CASSLALERVYQETQYF. This chain links TRBV7-2 with TRBJ2-5, with D possibly being TRBD2 (6 bases). The CDR3 loop spans 17 amino acids. V shed 0 bases and J shed 0 bases, with 14 bases lying between them. From germline, CDR1 is SGHTA and CDR2 FQGNSA.

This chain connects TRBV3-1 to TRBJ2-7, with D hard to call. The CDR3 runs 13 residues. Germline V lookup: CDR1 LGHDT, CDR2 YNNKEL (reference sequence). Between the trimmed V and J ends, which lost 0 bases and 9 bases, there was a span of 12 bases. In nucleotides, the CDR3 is TGTGCCAGCAGCCAAGATCTCCAGCTCGGGCAGTACTTC. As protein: CASSQDLQLGQYF.

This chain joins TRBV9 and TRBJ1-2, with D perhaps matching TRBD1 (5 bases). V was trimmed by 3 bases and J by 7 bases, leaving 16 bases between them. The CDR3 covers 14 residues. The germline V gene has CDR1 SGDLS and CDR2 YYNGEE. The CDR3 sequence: CASSEGRSPGGYTF. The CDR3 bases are TGTGCCAGCAGCGAGGGACGATCGCCTGGTGGCTACACCTTC. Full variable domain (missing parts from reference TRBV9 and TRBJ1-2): DSGVTQTPKHLITATGQRVTLRCSPRSGDLSVYWYQQSLDQGLQFLIQYYNGEERAKGNILERFSAQQFPDLHSELNLSSLELGDSALYFCASSEGRSPGGYTFGSGTRLTVV.

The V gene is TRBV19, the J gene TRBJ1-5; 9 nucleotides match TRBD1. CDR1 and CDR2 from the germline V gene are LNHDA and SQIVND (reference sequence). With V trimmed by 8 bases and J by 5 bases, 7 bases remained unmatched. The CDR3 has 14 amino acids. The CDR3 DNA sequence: TGTGCCAGTGCGGACAGGGGCGGTTATCAGCCCCAGCATTTT. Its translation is CASADRGGYQPQHF.

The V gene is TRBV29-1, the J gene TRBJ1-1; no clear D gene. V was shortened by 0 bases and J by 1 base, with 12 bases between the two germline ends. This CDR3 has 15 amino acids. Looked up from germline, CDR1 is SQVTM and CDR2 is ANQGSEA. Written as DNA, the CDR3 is TGCAGCGTTGAAGATTCGGGGAGGGCGAACACTGAAGCTTTCTTT. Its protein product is CSVEDSGRANTEAFF.

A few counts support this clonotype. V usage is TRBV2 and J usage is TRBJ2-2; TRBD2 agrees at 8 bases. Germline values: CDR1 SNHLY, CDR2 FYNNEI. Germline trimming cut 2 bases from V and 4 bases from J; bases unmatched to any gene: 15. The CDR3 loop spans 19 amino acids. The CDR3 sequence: CASSELELADFDGTGELFF. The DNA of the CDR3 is TGTGCCAGCAGTGAATTGGAACTAGCGGACTTCGACGGCACCGGGGAGCTGTTTTTT.

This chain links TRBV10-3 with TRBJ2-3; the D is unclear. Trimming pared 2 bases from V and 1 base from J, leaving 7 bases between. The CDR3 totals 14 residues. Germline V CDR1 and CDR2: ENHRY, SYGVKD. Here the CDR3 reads CAISEVAGTDTQYF. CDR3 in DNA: TGTGCCATCAGTGAGGTCGCAGGCACAGATACGCAGTATTTT.

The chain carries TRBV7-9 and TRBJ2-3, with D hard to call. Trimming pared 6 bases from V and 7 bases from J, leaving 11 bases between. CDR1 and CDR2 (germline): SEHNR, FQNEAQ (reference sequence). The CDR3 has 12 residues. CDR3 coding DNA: TGTGCCAGCAGAAGACTTACACATACGCAGTATTTT. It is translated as CASRRLTHTQYF. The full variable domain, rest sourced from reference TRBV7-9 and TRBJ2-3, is DTGVSQNPRHKITKRGQNVTFRCDPISEHNRLYWYRQTLGQGPEFLTYFQNEAQLEKSRLLSDRFSAERPKGSFSTLEIQRTEQGDSAMYLCASRRLTHTQYFGPGTRLTVL.

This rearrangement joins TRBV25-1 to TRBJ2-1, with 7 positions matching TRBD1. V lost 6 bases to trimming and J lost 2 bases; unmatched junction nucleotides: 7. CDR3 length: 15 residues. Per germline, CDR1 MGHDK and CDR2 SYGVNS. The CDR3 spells CASSRQGIAYNEQFF. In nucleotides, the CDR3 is TGTGCCAGCAGCAGACAGGGCATTGCCTACAATGAGCAGTTCTTC.

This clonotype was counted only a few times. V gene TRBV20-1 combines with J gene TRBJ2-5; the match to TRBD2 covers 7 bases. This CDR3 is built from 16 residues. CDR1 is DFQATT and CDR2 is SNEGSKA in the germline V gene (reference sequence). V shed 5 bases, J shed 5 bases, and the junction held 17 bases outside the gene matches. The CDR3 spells CSAEKNFGGSMETQYF. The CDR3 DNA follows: TGCAGTGCTGAAAAGAATTTCGGCGGGAGCATGGAGACCCAGTACTTC.

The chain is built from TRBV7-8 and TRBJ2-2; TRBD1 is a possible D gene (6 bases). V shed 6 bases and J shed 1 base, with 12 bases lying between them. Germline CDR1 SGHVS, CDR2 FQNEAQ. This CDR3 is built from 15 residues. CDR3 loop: CASRPGQMNTGELFF. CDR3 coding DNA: TGTGCCAGCAGACCCGGACAGATGAACACCGGGGAGCTGTTTTTT.

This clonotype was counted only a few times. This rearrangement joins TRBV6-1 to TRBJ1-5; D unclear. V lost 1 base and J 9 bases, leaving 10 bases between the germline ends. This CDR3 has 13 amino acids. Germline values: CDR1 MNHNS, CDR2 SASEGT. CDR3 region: CASSEDLRRPQHF. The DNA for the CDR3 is TGTGCCAGCAGTGAAGATTTGAGGCGGCCCCAGCATTTT.

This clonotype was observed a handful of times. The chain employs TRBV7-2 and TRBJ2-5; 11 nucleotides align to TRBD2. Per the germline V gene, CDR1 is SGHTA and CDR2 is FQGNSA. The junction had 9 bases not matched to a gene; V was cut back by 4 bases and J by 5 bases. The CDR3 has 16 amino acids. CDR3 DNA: TGTGCCAGCAGCTCGAGTAGCGGGAGGGCCCTCGAGACCCAGTACTTC. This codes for CASSSSSGRALETQYF.

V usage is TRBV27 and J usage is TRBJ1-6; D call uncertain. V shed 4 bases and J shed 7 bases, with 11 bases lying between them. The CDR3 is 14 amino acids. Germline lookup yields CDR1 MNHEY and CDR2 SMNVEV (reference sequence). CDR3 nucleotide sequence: TGTGCCAGCAGTTCCCCCCATGGGAATTCACCCCTCCACTTT. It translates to CASSSPHGNSPLHF.

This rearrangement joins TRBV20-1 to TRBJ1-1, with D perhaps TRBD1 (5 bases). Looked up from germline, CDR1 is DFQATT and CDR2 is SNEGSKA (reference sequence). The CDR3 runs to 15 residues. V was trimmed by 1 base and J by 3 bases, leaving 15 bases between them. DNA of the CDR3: TGCAGTGCTAGAGCGAACTGGGACCGATACACTGAAGCTTTCTTT. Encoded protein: CSARANWDRYTEAFF.

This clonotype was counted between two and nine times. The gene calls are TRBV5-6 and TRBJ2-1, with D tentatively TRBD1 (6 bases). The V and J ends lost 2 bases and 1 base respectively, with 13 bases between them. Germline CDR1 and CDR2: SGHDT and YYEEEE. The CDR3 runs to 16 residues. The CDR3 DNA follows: TGTGCCAGCAGCTTCTCTCTGACAGGATCCTACAATGAGCAGTTCTTC. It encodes CASSFSLTGSYNEQFF.

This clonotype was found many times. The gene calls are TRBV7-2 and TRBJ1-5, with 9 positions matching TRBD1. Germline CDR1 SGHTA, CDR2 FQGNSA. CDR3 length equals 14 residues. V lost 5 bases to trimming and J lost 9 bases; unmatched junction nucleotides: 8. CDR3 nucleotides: TGTGCCAGCAGCCCCGGACAGGGGACGGGGCCCCAGCATTTT. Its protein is CASSPGQGTGPQHF.

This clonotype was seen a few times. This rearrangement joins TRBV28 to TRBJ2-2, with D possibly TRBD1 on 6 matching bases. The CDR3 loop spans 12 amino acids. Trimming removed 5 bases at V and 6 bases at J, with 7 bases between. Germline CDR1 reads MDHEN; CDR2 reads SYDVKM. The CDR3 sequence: CASSHRAGELFF. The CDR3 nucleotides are TGTGCCAGCAGTCACAGGGCCGGGGAGCTGTTTTTT. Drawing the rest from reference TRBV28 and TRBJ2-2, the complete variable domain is DVKVTQSSRYLVKRTGEKVFLECVQDMDHENMFWYRQDPGLGLRLIYFSYDVKMKEKGDIPEGYSVSREKKERFSLILESASTNQTSMYLCASSHRAGELFFGEGSRLTVL.

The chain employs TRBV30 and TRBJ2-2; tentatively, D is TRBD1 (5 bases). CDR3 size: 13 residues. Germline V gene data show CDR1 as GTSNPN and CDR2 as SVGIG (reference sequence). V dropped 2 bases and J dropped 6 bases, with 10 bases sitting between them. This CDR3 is CAWSPQVAGELFF. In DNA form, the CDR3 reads TGTGCCTGGAGTCCACAGGTGGCCGGGGAGCTGTTTTTT.